The 32 T cell receptor beta chains presented below share a single source sample, sequenced in a study of blood T cell repertoires in COVID-19 (dated by TCRdb to about 2020). Library preparation employed the immunoSEQ multiplex PCR assay. TCRdb stores this immuneACCESS table with in-frame sequences only. Part of the clones is absent; in the studies checked, under half of the shortfall reflects unresolved V genes, and no reason is known for the rest. Within this sample are 150,000 to 170,000 clones, with roughly 84% of them counted one time only. 8.3% of the sample goes to the ten largest clones. The sample comprised peripheral blood. All receptors derive from a woman aged 60-75 years with COVID-19, enrolled during active disease.

The chain employs TRBV6-5 and TRBJ1-1, with D hard to call. In germline, CDR1 is MNHEY, CDR2 SVGAGI. Trimming removed 8 bases at V and 0 bases at J, with 10 bases between. The CDR3 runs to 13 residues. CDR3 sequence: CASARVMNTEAFF. The CDR3 DNA reads as TGTGCCAGCGCGAGGGTTATGAACACTGAAGCTTTCTTT.

The chain joins TRBV18 to TRBJ2-3, with D perhaps matching TRBD2 (5 bases). Germline assignment: CDR1 KGHSH and CDR2 LQKENI. V was clipped by 5 bases and J by 4 bases, with 13 bases between them. The CDR3 is 14 amino acids. This chain's CDR3 is CASSGRGGPDTQYF. CDR3 DNA sequence: TGTGCCAGCTCAGGACGGGGTGGCCCAGATACGCAGTATTTT.

The gene calls are TRBV3-1 (or the pseudogene TRBV3-2) and TRBJ2-7, with TRBD2 matching 8 bases. CDR3 length: 14 residues. Germline CDR1 and CDR2: LGHDT and YNNKEL (reference sequence). Losses at the gene ends were 4 bases for V and 5 bases for J; bases not matched to a gene: 7. CDR3 bases: TGTGCCAGCAGCCGCTTCGGGAGGGGTCACGAGCAGTACTTC. It yields the protein CASSRFGRGHEQYF.

V usage is TRBV19 and J usage is TRBJ1-5, with D perhaps matching TRBD1 (6 bases). The CDR3 length is 16 residues. V lost 7 bases and J 0 bases, leaving 16 bases between the germline ends. CDR1 is LNHDA, CDR2 SQIVND, per germline (reference sequence). The CDR3 loop reads CASTPRGGLSNQPQHF. CDR3 in DNA: TGTGCCAGTACCCCACGGGGGGGCCTTAGCAATCAGCCCCAGCATTTT.

This chain joins TRBV7-2 and TRBJ1-5, with 12 bases lining up with TRBD1. Germline V gene sequence: CDR1 SGHTA, CDR2 FQGNSA. V gave up 5 bases and J gave up 8 bases; unmatched junction bases: 7. The CDR3 covers 15 residues. The CDR3 reads CASSPGTGGAKPQHF. The CDR3 DNA sequence: TGTGCCAGCAGCCCCGGGACAGGGGGCGCGAAGCCCCAGCATTTT.

V is TRBV30 and J is TRBJ1-4; unclear D gene. Trimming took off 3 bases at V and 6 bases at J, with 14 bases between the two ends. From germline, CDR1 is GTSNPN and CDR2 SVGIG (reference sequence). The CDR3 runs to 14 residues. CDR3 amino acids: CAWSLPRGHEKLFF. The CDR3 nucleotides read TGTGCCTGGAGCCTGCCCCGAGGTCATGAAAAACTGTTTTTT.

V and J are TRBV5-1 and TRBJ1-6; 7 positions agree with TRBD1. The J segment lost 9 bases and the V segment lost 4 bases, leaving 10 bases of the junction unmatched. Germline V gives CDR1 SGHRS, CDR2 YFSETQ. This CDR3 spans 15 amino acids. The CDR3 loop is CASSLTTGNGSPLHF. The CDR3 nucleotides read TGCGCCAGCAGCCTAACGACAGGGAATGGTTCACCCCTCCACTTT.

In regard to this clone: An end of the junction differs from the germline gene, which may be a read error. V and J are TRBV7-7 and TRBJ2-5; a possible D gene is TRBD1 (6 bases). The CDR3 has 16 amino acids. Per germline, CDR1 SSHAT and CDR2 FNYEAQ (reference sequence). The CDR3 bases are TGTGCTAGCAGCTTACCGGACAGATCCCTCGGGGAGACCCAGTACTTC. Translating gives CASSLPDRSLGETQYF.

This chain joins TRBV11-2 and TRBJ2-1; 16 bases align to TRBD2. With 4 bases clipped from V and 9 bases from J, the junction kept 18 bases outside the gene matches. The CDR3 consists of 20 residues. Per germline, CDR1 SGHAT and CDR2 FQNNGV. The CDR3 is CASSSDLFPLGTSGRVEQFF. CDR3 DNA sequence: TGTGCCAGCAGCTCAGACTTGTTTCCCCTCGGGACTAGCGGGAGGGTTGAGCAGTTCTTC.

V is TRBV7-9 and J is TRBJ1-4; D unresolved. Trimming pared 5 bases from V and 5 bases from J, leaving 3 bases between. Germline CDR1 and CDR2: SEHNR and FQNEAQ (reference sequence). CDR3 length: 11 amino acids. CDR3 region: CASSLNEKLFF. The CDR3 DNA reads TGTGCCAGCAGCCTCAATGAAAAACTGTTTTTT.

This rearrangement joins TRBV6-4 to TRBJ1-6; D perhaps matches TRBD1 (5 bases). The germline V and J ends were trimmed by 2 bases and 7 bases, with 6 bases remaining between them. CDR1 and CDR2 from the germline V gene are MRHNA and SNTAGT. The CDR3 is 13 amino acids. CDR3 residues: CASSDGGNSPLHF. CDR3 in DNA: TGTGCCAGCAGTGACGGGGGGAATTCACCCCTCCACTTT.

This clone was seen a single time. The chain employs TRBV5-1 and TRBJ2-5; D is possibly TRBD1 (5 bases). CDR1 and CDR2 from the germline V gene are SGHRS and YFSETQ. The V and J ends lost 4 bases and 1 base respectively, with 11 bases between them. This CDR3 region has 14 residues. CDR3 nucleotides: TGCGCCAGCAGCCCCATAAGGGGCCAAGAGACCCAGTACTTC. This sequence encodes CASSPIRGQETQYF.

The chain recombines TRBV7-2 with TRBJ2-2; tentatively, D is TRBD2 (6 bases). This CDR3 is built from 15 residues. Trimming left V 5 bases short and J 0 bases short, with 10 bases between. Per the germline V gene, CDR1 is SGHTA and CDR2 is FQGNSA. In nucleotides, the CDR3 is TGTGCCAGCAGCCCGCGGGACTCGAACACCGGGGAGCTGTTTTTT. This translates into CASSPRDSNTGELFF.

This clone was seen only once. The CDR3: CATSRESSAGNTDTQYF. DNA for the CDR3: TGTGCCACCAGCAGAGAAAGTTCGGCGGGAAACACAGATACGCAGTATTTT. The gene calls are TRBV15 and TRBJ2-3; a possible D gene is TRBD2 (6 bases). Germline V gene data show CDR1 as LNHNV and CDR2 as YYDKDF (reference sequence). The CDR3 has 17 amino acids. Trimming pared 0 bases from V and 2 bases from J, leaving 15 bases between.

This chain joins TRBV29-1 and TRBJ2-7; 7 positions match TRBD2. Germline CDR1 SQVTM, CDR2 ANQGSEA. V lost 2 bases and J lost 2; bases outside the gene matches: 0. This CDR3 has 12 residues. In DNA form, the CDR3 reads TGCAGCGTTGAACGGGGGGCCTACGAGCAGTACTTC. It translates to CSVERGAYEQYF.

The chain couples TRBV27 to TRBJ2-1; 7 bases fit TRBD2. The V segment lost 5 bases and the J segment 8 bases; nucleotides outside the gene matches: 9. The CDR3 spans 14 residues. Per germline, CDR1 MNHEY and CDR2 SMNVEV (reference sequence). As DNA, the CDR3 is TGTGCCAGCAGTGGGGAGGGCCTCGAGGATGAGCAGTTCTTC. It yields the protein CASSGEGLEDEQFF.

This chain uses TRBV4-1 with TRBJ1-6; perhaps TRBD1 as D (6 bases). Between the trimmed V and J ends, which lost 1 base and 0 bases, there was a span of 10 bases. CDR3 length equals 17 residues. Germline V gives CDR1 MGHRA, CDR2 YSYEKL. CDR3 bases: TGCGCCAGCAGCCAAGGGGGGCAGAGCTCCTATAATTCACCCCTCCACTTT. Protein: CASSQGGQSSYNSPLHF.

The CDR3 coding sequence is TGCGCCAGCAGCTTGGGCGGAGGCGGCCAAGAGACCCAGTACTTC. It encodes CASSLGGGGQETQYF. The rearrangement uses TRBV5-1 and TRBJ2-5; possible D gene TRBD2, 5 bases. V was shortened by 0 bases and J by 1 base, with 10 bases between the two germline ends. This CDR3 has 15 amino acids. CDR1 is SGHRS, CDR2 YFSETQ, per germline.

The rearrangement uses TRBV7-9 and TRBJ1-1; D remains unclear. There are 12 residues in the CDR3. Germline CDR1 and CDR2: SEHNR and FQNEAQ (reference sequence). V lost 5 bases, J lost 6 bases, and 10 bases lay in between. CDR3 sequence (DNA): TGTGCCAGCAGCCCCAGAGGTCCTGAAGCTTTCTTT. It yields the protein CASSPRGPEAFF. Variable domain in full (rest from reference TRBV7-9 and TRBJ1-1): DTGVSQNPRHKITKRGQNVTFRCDPISEHNRLYWYRQTLGQGPEFLTYFQNEAQLEKSRLLSDRFSAERPKGSFSTLEIQRTEQGDSAMYLCASSPRGPEAFFGQGTRLTVV.

The chain employs TRBV5-1 and TRBJ2-2, with a tentative D call TRBD1 (6 bases). V lost 3 bases and J 4 bases, leaving 10 bases between the germline ends. From germline, CDR1 is SGHRS and CDR2 YFSETQ. The CDR3 spans 14 residues. CDR3 coding DNA: TGCGCCAGCAGCTCGACAGGTACCACCGGGGAGCTGTTTTTT. Protein: CASSSTGTTGELFF.

In this sample, this clone turned up once. The chain has TRBV2 and TRBJ2-1, with TRBD2 matching 14 bases. This CDR3 is built from 16 residues. Per the germline V gene, CDR1 is SNHLY and CDR2 is FYNNEI. J was trimmed by 9 bases and V by 1 base; bases with no gene match: 5. The CDR3: CASSEVGTSGGPEQFF. CDR3 DNA sequence: TGTGCCAGCAGTGAAGTAGGGACTAGCGGGGGACCTGAGCAGTTCTTC.

V usage is TRBV11-2 and J usage is TRBJ2-4; 15 bases map to TRBD2. V was clipped by 2 bases and J by 1 base; unmatched bases: 3. The germline gives CDR1 SGHAT, CDR2 FQNNGV. The CDR3 is 18 residues long. CDR3 sequence: CASSLIGTSGRAKNIQYF. As DNA, the CDR3 is TGTGCCAGCAGCTTAATTGGGACTAGCGGGAGGGCCAAAAACATTCAGTACTTC.

As DNA, the CDR3 is TGTGCCAGCAGCTGGGACAGCTATGGCTACACCTTC. It encodes CASSWDSYGYTF. The chain carries TRBV28 and TRBJ1-2; 7 nucleotides line up with TRBD1. The germline CDR1 and CDR2 sequences are MDHEN and SYDVKM. Germline trimming cut 6 bases from V and 4 bases from J; bases unmatched to any gene: 2. This CDR3 comprises 12 residues.

This rearrangement joins TRBV6-1 to TRBJ1-1; 9 nucleotides agree with TRBD1. Trimming cost V 4 bases and J 9 bases; bases outside gene matches: 15. The CDR3 loop spans 16 amino acids. Germline V CDR1 and CDR2: MNHNS, SASEGT. As DNA, the CDR3 is TGTGCCAGCAGTGCCACAGGGGGCGAAGTTAATTCGAAAGCTTTCTTT. Its translation is CASSATGGEVNSKAFF.

This clone was picked up a small number of times. Other DNA sequences in the same sample also yield this CDR3. The J gene is TRBJ1-1, the V gene TRBV4-1, with D tentatively TRBD1 (5 bases). Looked up from germline, CDR1 is MGHRA and CDR2 is YSYEKL. V was clipped by 1 base and J by 10 bases, with 7 bases between them. This CDR3 has 11 amino acids. The CDR3 coding sequence is TGCGCCAGCAGCCAAGGAAGGGGAGCTTTCTTT. Encoded protein: CASSQGRGAFF.

This rearrangement joins TRBV19 to TRBJ2-3; TRBD2 matches 7 bases. Losses at the gene ends were 3 bases for V and 8 bases for J; bases not matched to a gene: 2. This CDR3 has 12 amino acids. Germline CDR1 is LNHDA and CDR2 is SQIVND (reference sequence). CDR3 nucleotide sequence: TGTGCCAGTAGTATGCGGGAGACTACGCAGTATTTT. Amino acids: CASSMRETTQYF.

This clone turned up a few times. For the CDR3, the DNA is TGTGCCACCAGTGATTTGCGTCAGGGAGAGACCCAGTACTTC. Translation gives CATSDLRQGETQYF. The chain has TRBV24-1 and TRBJ2-5, with D maybe TRBD1 (5 bases). Germline V lookup: CDR1 KGHDR, CDR2 SFDVKD. Trimming pared 0 bases from V and 4 bases from J, leaving 8 bases between. The CDR3 is 14 amino acids.

The chain combines TRBV7-3 with TRBJ1-1, with D unresolved. Germline-derived CDR1 and CDR2 are SGHTA and FQGTGA. The CDR3 spans 14 residues. Trimming pared 4 bases from V and 6 bases from J, leaving 15 bases between. The CDR3 spells CASSSGRERAEAFF. CDR3 nucleotides: TGTGCCAGCAGCTCGGGGAGGGAACGTGCTGAAGCTTTCTTT.

J is TRBJ2-1 and V is TRBV14; 7 bases agree with TRBD1. The germline V gene encodes CDR1 SGHDN and CDR2 FVKESK. J was trimmed by 6 bases and V by 0 bases; bases with no gene match: 8. The CDR3 is 16 residues long. CDR3 sequence reads: CASSQDFTGERNEQFF. The CDR3 DNA follows: TGTGCCAGCAGCCAAGATTTTACAGGGGAGCGCAATGAGCAGTTCTTC.

The chain recombines TRBV4-1 with TRBJ2-5; D unresolved. CDR1 is MGHRA and CDR2 is YSYEKL in the germline V gene. V lost 1 base and J lost 2, with 8 bases in between. The CDR3 loop spans 14 amino acids. This CDR3 reads CASSQATLQETQYF. CDR3 coding DNA: TGCGCCAGCAGCCAAGCTACGTTACAAGAGACCCAGTACTTC.

The chain employs TRBV9 and TRBJ2-1; D gene uncertain. Per germline, CDR1 SGDLS and CDR2 YYNGEE. With 0 bases removed from V and 7 bases from J, the gap between germline ends came to 11 bases. CDR3 length: 14 amino acids. The CDR3 nucleotides read TGTGCCAGCAGCGTAGCTACTCAACTAAATGAGCAGTTCTTC. Translating it yields CASSVATQLNEQFF.

This chain links TRBV5-8 with TRBJ1-5, with 10 bases lining up with TRBD1. J gave up 2 bases and V 3 bases, and 5 bases lay outside the gene matches. Germline-derived CDR1 and CDR2 are SGHTS and YDEGEE. The CDR3 covers 16 residues. The DNA for the CDR3 is TGTGCCAGCAGCTCCGGGACAGGGGTGCGCAATCAGCCCCAGCATTTT. Translating gives CASSSGTGVRNQPQHF.